The T cell receptor (beta chain) described here comes from a study of T cell repertoires in MIS-A myocarditis (dated by TCRdb to between 2021 and 2022). TCRbeta CDR3 regions were amplified with the immunoSEQ bias-controlled multiplex PCR and sequenced at high throughput. Processing in the source paper ran as follows. CDR3 sequences were collapsed and filtered with the immunoSEQ vendor pipeline, and the abundance and frequency of each unique TCRbeta CDR3 were thereby quantified. Using a 90% global sequence identity threshold, CD-HIT clustered dominant CDR3 amino acid sequences together with SARS-CoV-2-specific ImmuneCODE TCRbeta sequences. Clones with frequencies of 0.1 to 1 were classed as hyperexpanded, and 0.01 to 0.1 as large. CDR3 amino acid sequences and V and J gene assignments of dominant clones were confirmed with MiXCR. The R stringdist package was used to calculate Levenshtein distances between the patient clonotypes and the ImmuneCODE hits. In TCRdb, the immuneACCESS table is reduced to in-frame sequences with V and J assigned. These tables do not hold every clone; where another copy was compared, an unresolved V gene accounts for under half, and the others remain unexplained. That table gives V, J and clone size, and the DNA gave D and trimming. The table for this sample lists over 9,000 clones; roughly 84% of them were counted only once. The ten largest account for roughly 28% of the sample.

The QIAamp DNA FFPE kit was used to extract genomic DNA from formalin-fixed paraffin-embedded autopsy tissue. The CDR3 has 14 amino acids, counting the end cysteine and phenylalanine. The DNA shown is the 42-base CDR3, in frame from base 1. Relative to germline, V is 5 bases shorter and J is 4 bases shorter, with 15 bases between their ends. Taken from the germline V gene, the CDR1 and CDR2 loops are SGHAT and FQNNGV. On this clone: Its cognate antigen has yet to be identified. Base qualities were left out, and no much larger clone turns up one base away.

This sequence was found in a man aged 18 to 29 with fulminant myocarditis from multisystem inflammatory syndrome in adults (MIS-A) after COVID-19. The sequencing input was right ventricle heart tissue obtained at autopsy. The meaning of the sample's cell subset or site label: cardiac tissue sample (left or right ventricle, interventricular septum, or pericardium). The V gene is TRBV11-2 and the J gene is TRBJ2-7; the D gene is perhaps TRBD2, on 6 matching bases. The CDR3 protein: CASSASWGEYEQYF. The nucleotides read TGTGCCAGCAGCGCATCGTGGGGGGAGTACGAGCAGTACTTC. Reference TRBV11-2 and TRBJ2-7 proteins supply the regions before and after the CDR3; the full variable domain is: EAGVAQSPRYKIIEKRQSVAFWCNPISGHATLYWYQQILGQGPKLLIQFQNNGVVDDSQLPKDRFSAERLKGVDSTLKIQPAKLEDSAVYLCASSASWGEYEQYFGPGTRLTVT.